In this sample, the clone carrying this TCR beta chain turned up a few times. Its target is not known. After removal of 5 bases from V and 5 bases from J, the junction contained 1 base not matched to a gene. The CDR3 has 12 amino acids. Germline-derived CDR1 and CDR2 are MDHEN and SYDVKM. The sample belongs to a study of beta chain features in type 1 diabetes. Every isolated RNA sample was fully reverse transcribed, so sequencing captured expressed TCRB transcripts. Method: immunoSEQ multiplex PCR; TCRdb's copy keeps in-frame clones and lacks some. The top ten hold about 0.012% of the sample, which has 250,000 to 300,000 clones, 20% to 25% seen once. Study findings and constraints: Highly expressing activated T cells could be over-counted with a cDNA template. All four CD4+ subsets from Type 1 diabetes patients carried moderately but significantly shorter TCRB CDR3s. Here, the possible influence of HLA type (on TCRB rearrangement) remained unresolved.

Isolation of CD4+ naive, central memory, regulatory and stem cell-like memory cells was achieved by sorting via CD45RO/CCR7/CD25/CD127/CD95/CD27. Purity of each sorted population was above 95%. The chain combines TRBV28 with TRBJ2-7; 9 bases fit TRBD2. This clonotype was obtained from a woman between 25 and 40 years old with type 1 diabetes. Sequencing was carried out using naive CD4+ T cells from blood. The CDR3 nucleotides read TGTGCCAGCAGTATAGCGGGGGACGAGCAGTACTTC. This sequence encodes CASSIAGDEQYF.